The source of this TCR beta chain is a study of blood T cell repertoires in COVID-19. The overall study: T cells, B-cell-depleted T cells, or PBMCs provided the cDNA or gDNA that served as material.

From germline, CDR1 is SGHRS and CDR2 YFSETQ. This CDR3 has 15 residues. The junction had 7 bases not matched to a gene; V was cut back by 2 bases and J by 6 bases. The protocol was immunoSEQ multiplex PCR, while the TCRdb copy is restricted to in-frame clones and leaves out a portion. There are about 310,000 clones in the sample; 87% occur only once, and about 2% lies in the top ten. The sequence came from a man aged 18 to 29 with active or convalescent COVID-19. The J gene is TRBJ2-1, the V gene TRBV5-1, with TRBD2 identical over 8 bases. Sequencing used peripheral blood. The CDR3 here is CASSFTGTSINEQFF. CDR3 DNA: TGCGCCAGCAGCTTCACCGGGACTAGTATCAATGAGCAGTTCTTC. Complete variable domain (other parts from reference TRBV5-1 and TRBJ2-1): KAGVTQTPRYLIKTRGQQVTLSCSPISGHRSVSWYQQTPGQGLQFLFEYFSETQRNKGNFPGRFSGRQFSNSRSEMNVSTLELGDSALYLCASSFTGTSINEQFFGPGTRLTVL.